This T cell receptor beta chain came from a study of blood T cell repertoires in COVID-19. Across the whole study: COVID-19 samples from acute and convalescent phases originated in the United States, Italy and Spain. T cells, B-cell-depleted T cells, or PBMCs provided the cDNA or gDNA that served as material.

Under the authors' procedure: Estimation of nucleated cell counts relied on the amplification of reference gene primers. TCRdb keeps only in-frame clones here, not all; method: immunoSEQ multiplex PCR. V, J and clone size reflect that table, while D and trimming were determined from the DNA. The sample carries 350,000 to 400,000 clones, around 87% recorded once. The germline V and J ends were trimmed by 3 bases and 6 bases, with 17 bases remaining between them. Germline CDR1 reads GTSNPN; CDR2 reads SVGIG (reference sequence). The CDR3 runs 14 residues. V and J are TRBV30 and TRBJ1-1, with D possibly being TRBD1 (6 bases). The sequencing input was peripheral blood. The sequence was collected from a man between 18 and 29 years old with active or convalescent COVID-19. CDR3 loop: CAWRGGGLLAEAFF. CDR3 coding DNA: TGTGCCTGGAGGGGTGGGGGCTTATTGGCTGAAGCTTTCTTT. The full variable domain, its missing parts supplied by reference TRBV30 and TRBJ1-1, is SQTIHQWPATLVQPVGSPLSLECTVEGTSNPNLYWYRQAAGRGLQLLFYSVGIGQISSEVPQNLSASRPQDRQFILSSKKLLLSDSGFYLCAWRGGGLLAEAFFGQGTRLTVV.